Listed below are T cell receptor beta chains from one sample, sequenced in a study of beta chain features in type 1 diabetes. The table came from immunoSEQ multiplex PCR; TCRdb's copy has only in-frame clones and leaves some out. Here the sample spans fewer than 900,000 clones, 15% to 20% being singletons. What was sequenced was naive CD4+ T cells from blood. These receptors were taken from a young woman in good health. Each CDR3 is given with its conserved first and last residue. A D gene is named only where the DNA matches it firmly. Some rows have no size entry. The others give once, few or many, or a class for an expanded clone.

-	TRBV7-2	few	TRBJ1-1	CASSLMGPNTEAFF	TGTGCCAGCAGCTTAATGGGGCCGAACACTGAAGCTTTCTTT
TRBD2	TRBV9	-	TRBJ2-6	CASSVVGSGSSGANVLTF	TGTGCCAGCAGCGTAGTTGGTAGCGGGAGTTCTGGGGCCAACGTCCTGACTTTC
-	TRBV29-1	-	TRBJ2-3	CSAGSNRNTDTQYF	TGCAGCGCTGGTTCGAACAGGAACACAGATACGCAGTATTTT
-	TRBV28	few	TRBJ2-2	CASSLLPGELFF	TGTGCCAGCAGTTTGCTGCCCGGGGAGCTGTTTTTT
-	TRBV19	-	TRBJ1-1	CASSKTRDKSTEAFF	TGTGCCAGCTCGAAAACCCGGGACAAAAGCACTGAAGCTTTCTTT
-	TRBV2	-	TRBJ2-7	CASSEYATSYEQYF	TGTGCCAGCAGTGAATACGCCACCTCCTACGAGCAGTACTTC
TRBD1	TRBV28	few	TRBJ2-7	CASSLGDSTGGYEQYF	TGTGCCAGCAGCTTAGGGGACTCGACAGGGGGCTACGAGCAGTACTTC
-	TRBV10-2	few	TRBJ2-3	CASGRRSRDTQYF	TGCGCCAGCGGGCGAAGATCCAGAGATACGCAGTATTTT
-	TRBV9	-	TRBJ2-1	CASSDSGPYNEQFF	TGTGCCAGCAGCGATAGCGGTCCCTACAATGAGCAGTTCTTC
TRBD2	TRBV4-3	few	TRBJ2-1	CASSQKREERVQFF	TGCGCCAGCAGCCAAAAGCGGGAGGAACGAGTGCAGTTCTTC
-	TRBV19	few	TRBJ2-1	CASSIGLLGSYNEQFF	TGTGCCAGTAGTATCGGGCTTTTAGGCTCCTACAATGAGCAGTTCTTC
-	TRBV5-1	few	TRBJ2-7	CASSFGSGLVPYEQYF	TGCGCCAGCAGCTTTGGGTCGGGTCTCGTCCCCTACGAGCAGTACTTC
-	TRBV28	-	TRBJ2-1	CASSLDGYGKEFF	TGTGCCAGCAGTCTCGATGGATACGGTAAGGAGTTCTTC
-	TRBV4-2	-	TRBJ2-3	CASSPVDTDTQYF	TGTGCCAGCAGCCCAGTCGACACAGATACGCAGTATTTT
TRBD2	TRBV2	-	TRBJ2-2	CASKGNSGSRGTGELFF	TGTGCCAGCAAGGGGAATAGCGGGAGTCGTGGCACCGGGGAGCTGTTTTTT
TRBD2	TRBV4-1	few	TRBJ2-3	CASSQPSGSFVDTQYF	TGCGCCAGCAGCCAACCTAGCGGGAGCTTCGTTGATACGCAGTATTTT
TRBD2	TRBV19	-	TRBJ2-1	CASSIRAGANEQFF	TGTGCCAGTAGTATACGAGCGGGAGCCAATGAGCAGTTCTTC
-	TRBV2	-	TRBJ1-1	CASRSTEFSEAFF	TGTGCCAGCAGATCGACTGAGTTCTCTGAAGCTTTCTTT
-	TRBV4-3	few	TRBJ2-5	CASSQDRVGTQYF	TGCGCCAGCAGCCAAGACAGGGTGGGGACCCAGTACTTC
TRBD2	TRBV10-3	-	TRBJ2-7	CAISESGTSREQYF	TGTGCCATCAGTGAGTCCGGGACTAGTCGCGAGCAGTACTTC
-	TRBV29-1	-	TRBJ2-7	CSVRVRADYDEQYF	TGCAGCGTCCGCGTCAGAGCGGACTACGACGAGCAGTACTTC
-	TRBV19	few	TRBJ2-3	CASSIRAALVTDTQYF	TGTGCCAGTAGTATAAGGGCAGCACTAGTCACAGATACGCAGTATTTT
-	TRBV19	-	TRBJ1-5	CASNYPGAGLKPQHF	TGTGCCAGTAACTACCCGGGGGCAGGCCTGAAGCCCCAGCATTTT
-	TRBV6-6	few	TRBJ2-7	CASSGDGEQYF	TGTGCCAGCAGTGGGGACGGAGAGCAGTACTTC
TRBD1	TRBV10-3	-	TRBJ2-5	CATRRQGGTQETQYF	TGTGCCACGAGACGACAGGGGGGTACCCAAGAGACCCAGTACTTC
-	TRBV2	-	TRBJ2-1	CASKRDEQFF	TGTGCCAGCAAAAGAGATGAGCAGTTCTTC
-	TRBV6-5	few	TRBJ1-2	CASRSSGDYGYTF	TGTGCCAGCAGGTCATCGGGGGACTATGGCTACACCTTC
TRBD1	TRBV2	-	TRBJ2-7	CASAGQGYSYEQYF	TGTGCCAGCGCCGGACAGGGATACTCCTACGAGCAGTACTTC
-	TRBV9	few	TRBJ2-2	CASSGLRASGELFF	TGTGCCAGCAGCGGACTACGAGCCTCCGGGGAGCTGTTTTTT
-	TRBV19	-	TRBJ1-1	CASSIQRFDTEAFF	TGTGCCAGTAGTATTCAGCGCTTCGACACTGAAGCTTTCTTT
-	TRBV19	-	TRBJ1-5	CASSIWTTGNQPQHF	TGTGCCAGTAGTATCTGGACGACGGGCAATCAGCCCCAGCATTTT
-	TRBV5-5	few	TRBJ2-1	CASSLEGTEQFF	TGTGCCAGCAGCTTGGAGGGAACTGAGCAGTTCTTC
-	TRBV9	-	TRBJ1-3	CASSSTGGNTIYF	TGTGCCAGCAGCTCTACAGGAGGAAACACCATATATTTT
-	TRBV2	few	TRBJ1-1	CASSEGQGSTEAFF	TGTGCCAGCAGTGAAGGGCAGGGGAGCACTGAAGCTTTCTTT
-	TRBV6-5	-	TRBJ1-4	CASSYSITGGNEKLFF	TGTGCCAGCAGTTACTCGATAACGGGTGGAAATGAAAAACTGTTTTTT
-	TRBV6-6	-	TRBJ1-2	CASSPMGQDYGYTF	TGTGCCAGCAGTCCTATGGGCCAGGACTATGGCTACACCTTC
TRBD2	TRBV11-2	few	TRBJ2-1	CASSRTVRSGRAWNEQFF	TGTGCCAGCAGCCGTACGGTACGAAGCGGGAGGGCCTGGAATGAGCAGTTCTTC
-	TRBV6-6	-	TRBJ1-1	CASTLEGATEAFF	TGTGCCAGCACCCTTGAAGGGGCGACTGAAGCTTTCTTT
-	TRBV2	few	TRBJ1-5	CASSDEGNQPQHF	TGTGCCAGCAGTGATGAGGGTAATCAGCCCCAGCATTTT
-	TRBV29-1	-	TRBJ1-2	CSVGGYRALTGVGYGYTF	TGCAGCGTCGGGGGCTACAGGGCCCTTACCGGCGTCGGCTATGGCTACACCTTC